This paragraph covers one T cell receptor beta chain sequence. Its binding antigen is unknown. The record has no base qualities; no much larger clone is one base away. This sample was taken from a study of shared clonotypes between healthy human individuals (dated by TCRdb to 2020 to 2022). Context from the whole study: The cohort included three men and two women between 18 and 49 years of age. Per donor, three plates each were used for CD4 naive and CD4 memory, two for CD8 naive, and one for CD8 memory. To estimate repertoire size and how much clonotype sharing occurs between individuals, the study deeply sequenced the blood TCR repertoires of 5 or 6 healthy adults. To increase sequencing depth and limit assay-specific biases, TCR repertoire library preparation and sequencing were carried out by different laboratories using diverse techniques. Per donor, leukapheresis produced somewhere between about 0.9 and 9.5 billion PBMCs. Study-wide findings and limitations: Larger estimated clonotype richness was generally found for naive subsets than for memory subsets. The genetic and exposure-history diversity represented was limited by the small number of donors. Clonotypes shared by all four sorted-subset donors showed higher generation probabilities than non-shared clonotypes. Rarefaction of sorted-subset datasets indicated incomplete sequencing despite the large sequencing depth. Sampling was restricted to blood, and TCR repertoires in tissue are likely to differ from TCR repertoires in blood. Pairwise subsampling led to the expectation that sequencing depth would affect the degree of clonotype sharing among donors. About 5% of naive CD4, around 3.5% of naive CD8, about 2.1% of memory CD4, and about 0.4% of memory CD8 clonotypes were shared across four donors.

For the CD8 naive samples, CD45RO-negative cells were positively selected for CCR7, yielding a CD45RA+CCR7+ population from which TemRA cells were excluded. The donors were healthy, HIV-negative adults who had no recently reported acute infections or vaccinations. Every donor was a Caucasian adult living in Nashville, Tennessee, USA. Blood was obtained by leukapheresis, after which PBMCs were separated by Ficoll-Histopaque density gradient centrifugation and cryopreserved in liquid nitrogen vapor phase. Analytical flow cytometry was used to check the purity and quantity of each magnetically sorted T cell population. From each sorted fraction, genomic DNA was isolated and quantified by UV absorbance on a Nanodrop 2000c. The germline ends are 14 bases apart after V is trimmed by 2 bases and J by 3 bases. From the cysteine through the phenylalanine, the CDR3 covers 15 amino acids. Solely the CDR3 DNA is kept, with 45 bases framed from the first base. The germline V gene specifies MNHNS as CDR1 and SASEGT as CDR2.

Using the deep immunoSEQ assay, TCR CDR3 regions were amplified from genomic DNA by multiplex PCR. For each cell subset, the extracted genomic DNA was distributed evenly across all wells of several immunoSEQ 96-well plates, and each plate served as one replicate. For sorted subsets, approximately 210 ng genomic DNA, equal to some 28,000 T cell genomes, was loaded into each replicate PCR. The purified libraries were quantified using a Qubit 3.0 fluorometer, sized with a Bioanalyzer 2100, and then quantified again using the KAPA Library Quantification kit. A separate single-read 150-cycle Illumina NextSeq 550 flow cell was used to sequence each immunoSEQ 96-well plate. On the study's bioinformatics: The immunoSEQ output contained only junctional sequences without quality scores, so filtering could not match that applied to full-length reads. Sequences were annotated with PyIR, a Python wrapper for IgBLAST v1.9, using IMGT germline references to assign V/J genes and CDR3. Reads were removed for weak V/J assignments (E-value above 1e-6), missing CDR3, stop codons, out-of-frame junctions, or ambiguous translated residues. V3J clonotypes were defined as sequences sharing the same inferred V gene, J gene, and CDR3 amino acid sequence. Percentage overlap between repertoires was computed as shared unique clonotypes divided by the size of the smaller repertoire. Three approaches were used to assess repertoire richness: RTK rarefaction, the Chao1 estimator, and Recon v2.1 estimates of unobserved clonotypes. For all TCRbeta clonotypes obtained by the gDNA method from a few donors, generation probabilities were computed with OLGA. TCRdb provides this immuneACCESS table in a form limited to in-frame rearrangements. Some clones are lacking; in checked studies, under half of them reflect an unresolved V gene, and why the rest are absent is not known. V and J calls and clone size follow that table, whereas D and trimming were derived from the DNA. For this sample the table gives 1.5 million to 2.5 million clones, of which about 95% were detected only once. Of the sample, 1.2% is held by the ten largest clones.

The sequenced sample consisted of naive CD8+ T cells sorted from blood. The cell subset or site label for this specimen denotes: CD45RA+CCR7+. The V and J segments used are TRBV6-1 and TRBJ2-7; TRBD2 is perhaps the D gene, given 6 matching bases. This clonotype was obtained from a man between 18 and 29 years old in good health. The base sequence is TGTGCCAGCAGTGAATTGGGGACTTCCCTCTACGAGCAGTACTTC. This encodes CASSELGTSLYEQYF.